This T cell receptor (beta chain) was identified in a study of CD4 T cells in relation to SARS-CoV-2 and coronaviruses listed by TCRdb under 2021. Some background on the complete study: In the ViraFEST assay, PBMCs were cultured with antigen for under 12 days, after which TCR beta CDR3s were sequenced to identify antigen-specific clonal expansions. A different TCR-beta assay, based on Illumina, was used to sequence expansion assays from other donors in the study. At the level of individual TCR clonotypes, the study measured memory CD4+ T cell crossreactivity between SARS-CoV-2 spike protein and common cold coronavirus spike proteins. Patient-derived lymphoblastoid cell lines were used to map the HLA restriction of shared crossreactive spike epitopes. An HIV-1 Nef peptide pool or a no-peptide culture served as the negative reference condition. Samples from three pre-COVID donors and the naive versus memory experiments were sequenced with the Adaptive Biotechnologies TCR-sequencing kit; other data were Illumina-based. On the study overall, not on this receptor specifically: No donor contributed both pre-pandemic and post-infection samples, which limited tracing the source of pre-existing responses. Significantly weaker SARS-CoV-2-driven expansion was shown by crossreactive clones than by monoreactive clones, consistent with antigenic imprinting. In about two thirds of donors, memory CD4+ clonotypes turned up that crossrecognized SARS-CoV-2 and at least one common cold coronavirus spike. Because the crossreactivity analysis focused on spike protein, crossreactivity against other viral proteins was not assessed. Small numbers of patients and of tested TCRs were a limitation of the study.

V and J are truncated by 6 bases and 5 bases respectively, leaving an intervening sequence of 10 bases. CDR1 LNHDA and CDR2 SQIVND are derived from the germline V gene (reference sequence). The CDR3 spans 12 residues, from the cysteine through the phenylalanine. Just CDR3 DNA is preserved here, 36 bases in frame from base 1. CD4+ T cells from unexposed donors were collected before the COVID-19 pandemic (2011-2018). The EasySep CD4+ T cell isolation kit was used to isolate CD4+ T cells once the cultures had run for roughly eleven days. As far as cell numbers permitted, CD4+ T cells from unexposed donors were tested for reactivity against SARS-CoV-2 S and N as well as four spike pools from common cold coronaviruses. Two million PBMCs per well were cultured in IMDM with approximately 5% human AB serum and about 10 IU/ml IL-2. Half of the culture medium was replaced with fresh IL-2-containing medium on days 3 and 7. In general, triplicate replicate wells were used for every peptide culture condition. The leukapheresis product for the unexposed donors was obtained through commercial purchase. PBMCs were isolated from leukapheresis product or whole blood by Ficoll-Paque PLUS gradient centrifugation. PBMCs were either cryopreserved at -140°C or used fresh in the expansion assay. The QIAamp Micro DNA Kit was used to extract genomic DNA from the CD4+ T cells.

For this clone: There is no known antigen for this receptor. The record has no base qualities; no much larger clone is one base away.

The method behind the library was the immunoSEQ multiplex PCR assay. The paper's processing steps were these. During preprocessing, nonproductive sequences were removed, as were CDR3s that did not start with C, did not end with F or W, or were shorter than 7 amino acids. Antigen-specific clonotypes were called with the MANAFEST web app on the basis of expansion relative to the reference and to other culture wells. To be counted as positive, a clone had to show significant expansion compared with the reference culture, at an FDR below 0.05, in 2 of 3 replicate wells. To be called positive, a clone also had to show significant expansion compared with every other tandem well and an odds ratio greater than 5. After three terminal residues were trimmed from each end, CDR3 homology was quantified as pairwise Levenshtein distance using the stringdist R package. Not all clones reach the TCRdb copy of this immuneACCESS table, which keeps in-frame sequences only. Checked studies attribute under half of the gap to unresolved V genes and leave the rest unexplained. The DNA gave D and trimming, while V, J and clone size come from that table. This sample is represented by about 19,000 clones; about 81% of them were singletons. About 10% of the sample comes from the top ten.

The rearrangement combines TRBV19 with TRBJ1-1, with no reliable assignment of the D segment. This clonotype was obtained from a human donor in good health. Sample: CD4+ T cells from PBMCs, cultured in vitro. The CDR3 reads CASRRSGTEAFF. In nucleotide form, the sequence is TGTGCCAGTAGAAGGAGCGGGACTGAAGCTTTCTTT.